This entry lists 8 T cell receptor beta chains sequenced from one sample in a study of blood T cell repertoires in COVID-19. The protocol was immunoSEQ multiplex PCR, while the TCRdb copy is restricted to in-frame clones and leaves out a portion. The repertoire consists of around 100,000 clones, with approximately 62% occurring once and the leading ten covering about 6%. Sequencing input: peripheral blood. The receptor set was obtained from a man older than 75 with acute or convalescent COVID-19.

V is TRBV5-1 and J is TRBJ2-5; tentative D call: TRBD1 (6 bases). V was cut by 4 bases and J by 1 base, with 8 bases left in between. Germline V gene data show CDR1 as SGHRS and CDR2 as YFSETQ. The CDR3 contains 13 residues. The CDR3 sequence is CASSGGPQETQYF. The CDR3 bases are TGCGCCAGCAGCGGGGGCCCCCAAGAGACCCAGTACTTC.

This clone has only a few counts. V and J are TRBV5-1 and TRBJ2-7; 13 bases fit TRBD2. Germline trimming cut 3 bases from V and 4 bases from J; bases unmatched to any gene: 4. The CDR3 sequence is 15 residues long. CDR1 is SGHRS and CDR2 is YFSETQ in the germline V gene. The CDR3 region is CASSWGLAGLYEQYF. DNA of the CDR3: TGCGCCAGCAGCTGGGGACTAGCGGGACTGTACGAGCAGTACTTC.

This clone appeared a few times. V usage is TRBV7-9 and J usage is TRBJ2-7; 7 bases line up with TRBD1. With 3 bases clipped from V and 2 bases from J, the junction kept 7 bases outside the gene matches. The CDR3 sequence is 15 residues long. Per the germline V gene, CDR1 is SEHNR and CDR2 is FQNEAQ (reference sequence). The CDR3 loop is CASSLSRDRTYEQYF. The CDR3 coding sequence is TGTGCCAGCAGCTTGTCCCGGGACAGAACCTACGAGCAGTACTTC.

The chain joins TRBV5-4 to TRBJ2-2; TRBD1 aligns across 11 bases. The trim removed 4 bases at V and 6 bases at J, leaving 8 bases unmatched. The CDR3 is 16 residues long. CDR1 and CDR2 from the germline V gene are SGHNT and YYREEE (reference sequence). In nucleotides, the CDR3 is TGTGCCAGCAGCCCCGTGGGACAGGGGGGTTCCGGGGAGCTGTTTTTT. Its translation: CASSPVGQGGSGELFF.

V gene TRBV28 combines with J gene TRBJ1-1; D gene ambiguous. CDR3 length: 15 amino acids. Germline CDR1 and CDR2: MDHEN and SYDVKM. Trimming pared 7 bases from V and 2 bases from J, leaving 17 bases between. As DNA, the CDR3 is TGTGCCAGCACCTTGAGGCGGGTATCCAACACTGAAGCTTTCTTT. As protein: CASTLRRVSNTEAFF. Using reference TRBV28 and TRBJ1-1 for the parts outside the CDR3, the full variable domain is DVKVTQSSRYLVKRTGEKVFLECVQDMDHENMFWYRQDPGLGLRLIYFSYDVKMKEKGDIPEGYSVSREKKERFSLILESASTNQTSMYLCASTLRRVSNTEAFFGQGTRLTVV.

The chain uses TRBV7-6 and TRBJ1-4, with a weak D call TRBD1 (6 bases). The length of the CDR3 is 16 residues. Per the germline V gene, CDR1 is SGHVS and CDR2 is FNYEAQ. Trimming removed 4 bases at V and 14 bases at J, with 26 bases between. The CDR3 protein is CASSSLDGGTGTNLFF. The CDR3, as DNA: TGTGCCAGCAGCTCCCTAGACGGGGGGACCGGGACAAATCTGTTTTTT.

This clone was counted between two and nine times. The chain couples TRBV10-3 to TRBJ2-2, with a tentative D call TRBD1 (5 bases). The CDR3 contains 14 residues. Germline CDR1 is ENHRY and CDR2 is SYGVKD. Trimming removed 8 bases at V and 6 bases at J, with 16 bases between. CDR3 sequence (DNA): TGTGCCATCGGAGCTCCTAAAGGGGCCGGGGAGCTGTTTTTT. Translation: CAIGAPKGAGELFF.

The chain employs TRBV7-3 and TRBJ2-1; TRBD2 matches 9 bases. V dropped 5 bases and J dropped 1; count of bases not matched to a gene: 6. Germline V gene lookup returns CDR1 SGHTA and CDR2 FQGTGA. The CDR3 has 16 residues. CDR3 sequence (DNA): TGTGCCAGCAGCACCATAGCGGGAGTGTCCTACAATGAGCAGTTCTTC. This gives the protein CASSTIAGVSYNEQFF.